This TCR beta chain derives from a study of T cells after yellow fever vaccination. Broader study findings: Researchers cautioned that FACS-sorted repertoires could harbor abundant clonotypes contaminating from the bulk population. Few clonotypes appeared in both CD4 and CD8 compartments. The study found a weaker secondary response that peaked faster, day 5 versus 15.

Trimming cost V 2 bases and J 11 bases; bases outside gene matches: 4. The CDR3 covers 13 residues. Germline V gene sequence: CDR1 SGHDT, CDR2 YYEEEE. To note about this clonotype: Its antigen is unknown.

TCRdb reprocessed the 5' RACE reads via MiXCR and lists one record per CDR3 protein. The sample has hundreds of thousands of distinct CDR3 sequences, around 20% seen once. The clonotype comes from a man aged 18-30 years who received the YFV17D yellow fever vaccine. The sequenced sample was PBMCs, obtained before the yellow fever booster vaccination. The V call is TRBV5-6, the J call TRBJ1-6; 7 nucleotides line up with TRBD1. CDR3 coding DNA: TGTGCCAGCAGCTTTGGGACAGATACACCCCTCCACTTT. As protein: CASSFGTDTPLHF. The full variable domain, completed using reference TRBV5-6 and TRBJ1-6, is DAGVTQSPTHLIKTRGQQVTLRCSPKSGHDTVSWYQQALGQGPQFIFQYYEEEERQRGNFPDRFSGHQFPNYSSELNVNALLLGDSALYLCASSFGTDTPLHFGNGTRLTVT.